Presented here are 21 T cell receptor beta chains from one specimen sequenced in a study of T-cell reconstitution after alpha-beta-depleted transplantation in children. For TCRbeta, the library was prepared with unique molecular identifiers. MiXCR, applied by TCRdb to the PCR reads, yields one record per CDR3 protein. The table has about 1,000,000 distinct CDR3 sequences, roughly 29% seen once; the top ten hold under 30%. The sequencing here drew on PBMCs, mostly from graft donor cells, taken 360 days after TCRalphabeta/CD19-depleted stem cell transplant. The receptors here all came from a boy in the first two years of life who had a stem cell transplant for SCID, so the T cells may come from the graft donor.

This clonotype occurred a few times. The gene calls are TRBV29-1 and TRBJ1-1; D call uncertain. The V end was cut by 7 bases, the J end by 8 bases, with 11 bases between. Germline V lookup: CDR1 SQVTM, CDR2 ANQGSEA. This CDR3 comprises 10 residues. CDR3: CSALGPEAFF. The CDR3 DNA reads TGCAGCGCCTTGGGCCCCGAAGCTTTCTTT. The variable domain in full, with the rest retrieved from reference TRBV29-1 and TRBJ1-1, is SAVISQKPSRDICQRGTSLTIQCQVDSQVTMMFWYRQQPGQSLTLIATANQGSEATYESGFVIDKFPISRPNLTFSTLTVSNMSPEDSSIYLCSALGPEAFFGQGTRLTVV.

CDR3 residues: CASSPQTGGVIYGYTF. The CDR3 DNA reads TGTGCCAGCAGCCCTCAAACAGGGGGCGTCATCTATGGCTACACCTTC. This chain connects TRBV7-8 to TRBJ1-2; 9 nucleotides line up with TRBD1. The CDR3 length is 16 residues. J gave up 4 bases and V 5 bases, and 11 bases lay outside the gene matches. Germline values: CDR1 SGHVS, CDR2 FQNEAQ. The full variable domain, in which reference TRBV7-8 and TRBJ1-2 provide the parts outside the CDR3, is GAGVSQSPRYKVAKRGQDVALRCDPISGHVSLFWYQQALGQGPEFLTYFQNEAQLDKSGLPSDRFFAERPEGSVSTLKIQRTQQEDSAVYLCASSPQTGGVIYGYTFGSGTRLTVV.

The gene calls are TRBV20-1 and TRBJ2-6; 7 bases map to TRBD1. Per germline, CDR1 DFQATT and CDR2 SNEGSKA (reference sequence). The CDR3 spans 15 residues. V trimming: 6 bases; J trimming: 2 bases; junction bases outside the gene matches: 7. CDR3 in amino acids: CSAPRTGAGANVLTF. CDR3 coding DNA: TGCAGTGCACCTAGAACAGGGGCTGGGGCCAACGTCCTGACTTTC.

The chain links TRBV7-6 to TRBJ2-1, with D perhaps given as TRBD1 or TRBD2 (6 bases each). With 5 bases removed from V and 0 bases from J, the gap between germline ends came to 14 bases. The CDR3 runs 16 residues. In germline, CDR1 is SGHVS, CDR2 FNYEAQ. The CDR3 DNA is TGTGCCAGCAGCCCGTTCAGGGGAGGCTCCTACAATGAGCAGTTCTTC. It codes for CASSPFRGGSYNEQFF.

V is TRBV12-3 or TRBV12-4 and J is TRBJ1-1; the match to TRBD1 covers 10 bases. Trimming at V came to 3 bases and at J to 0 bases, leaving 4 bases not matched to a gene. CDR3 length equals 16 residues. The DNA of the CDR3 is TGTGCCAGCAGTTTCGGGACAGGGGCTTTGAACACTGAAGCTTTCTTT. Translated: CASSFGTGALNTEAFF.

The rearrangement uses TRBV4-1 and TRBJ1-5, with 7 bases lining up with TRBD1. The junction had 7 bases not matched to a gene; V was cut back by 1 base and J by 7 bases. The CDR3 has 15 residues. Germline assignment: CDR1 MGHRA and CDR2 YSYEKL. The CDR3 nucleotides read TGCGCCAGCAGCCAAGCGTTTGCAGGGGGACAGCCCCAGCATTTT. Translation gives CASSQAFAGGQPQHF.

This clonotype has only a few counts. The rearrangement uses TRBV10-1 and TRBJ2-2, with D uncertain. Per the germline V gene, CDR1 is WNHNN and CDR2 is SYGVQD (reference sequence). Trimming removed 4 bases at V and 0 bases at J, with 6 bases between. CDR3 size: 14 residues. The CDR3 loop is CASSVETNTGELFF. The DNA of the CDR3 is TGCGCCAGCAGTGTTGAGACGAACACCGGGGAGCTGTTTTTT.

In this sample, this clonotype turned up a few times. CDR3 nucleotide sequence: TGTGCCAGCAGCGGACCGGGACTAGTCAGATACAATGAGCAGTTCTTC. Translating gives CASSGPGLVRYNEQFF. The J gene is TRBJ2-1, the V gene TRBV9, with 8 bases matching TRBD2. Per germline, CDR1 SGDLS and CDR2 YYNGEE. V was pared by 3 bases and J by 4 bases, with 9 bases of the junction left unmatched. This CDR3 is built from 16 residues.

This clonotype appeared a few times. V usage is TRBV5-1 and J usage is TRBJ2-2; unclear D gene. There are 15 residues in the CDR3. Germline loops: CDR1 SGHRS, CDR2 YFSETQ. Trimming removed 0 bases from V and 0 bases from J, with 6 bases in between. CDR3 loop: CASSLEWTNTGELFF. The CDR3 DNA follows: TGCGCCAGCAGCTTGGAATGGACGAACACCGGGGAGCTGTTTTTT.

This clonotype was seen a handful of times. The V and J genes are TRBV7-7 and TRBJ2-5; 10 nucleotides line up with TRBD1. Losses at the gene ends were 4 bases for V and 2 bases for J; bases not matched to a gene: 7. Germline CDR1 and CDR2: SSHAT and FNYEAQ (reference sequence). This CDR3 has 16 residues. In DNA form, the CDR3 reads TGTGCCAGCAGCTCGGGGACAGGGGAGGATCAAGAGACCCAGTACTTC. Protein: CASSSGTGEDQETQYF.

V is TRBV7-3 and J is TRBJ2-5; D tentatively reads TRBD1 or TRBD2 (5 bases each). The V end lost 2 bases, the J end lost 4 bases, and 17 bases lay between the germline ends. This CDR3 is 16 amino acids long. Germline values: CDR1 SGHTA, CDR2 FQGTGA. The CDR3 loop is CASSLSSGPLGETQYF. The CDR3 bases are TGTGCCAGCAGCTTATCCTCGGGACCTTTGGGAGAGACCCAGTACTTC. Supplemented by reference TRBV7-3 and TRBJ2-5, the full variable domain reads GAGVSQTPSNKVTEKGKYVELRCDPISGHTALYWYRQSLGQGPEFLIYFQGTGAADDSGLPNDRFFAVRPEGSVSTLKIQRTERGDSAVYLCASSLSSGPLGETQYFGPGTRLLVL.

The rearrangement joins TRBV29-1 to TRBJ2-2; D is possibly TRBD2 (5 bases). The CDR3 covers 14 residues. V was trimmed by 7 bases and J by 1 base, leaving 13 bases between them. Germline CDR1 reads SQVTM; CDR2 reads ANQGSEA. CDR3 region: CSARRRGNTGELFF. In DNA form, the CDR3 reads TGCAGCGCTAGGAGACGGGGGAACACCGGGGAGCTGTTTTTT.

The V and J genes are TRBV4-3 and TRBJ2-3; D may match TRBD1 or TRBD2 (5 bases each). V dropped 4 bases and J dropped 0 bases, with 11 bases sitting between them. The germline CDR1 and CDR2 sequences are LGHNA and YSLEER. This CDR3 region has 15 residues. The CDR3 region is CASSRDGSSTDTQYF. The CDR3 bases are TGCGCCAGCAGCCGGGACGGATCTAGCACAGATACGCAGTATTTT.

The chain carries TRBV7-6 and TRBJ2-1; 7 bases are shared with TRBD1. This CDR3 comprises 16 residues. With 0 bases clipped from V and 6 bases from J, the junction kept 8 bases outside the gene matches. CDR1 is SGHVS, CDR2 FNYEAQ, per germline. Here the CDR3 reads CASSLAQGTGTNEQFF. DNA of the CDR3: TGTGCCAGCAGCTTAGCACAGGGGACCGGTACCAATGAGCAGTTCTTC.

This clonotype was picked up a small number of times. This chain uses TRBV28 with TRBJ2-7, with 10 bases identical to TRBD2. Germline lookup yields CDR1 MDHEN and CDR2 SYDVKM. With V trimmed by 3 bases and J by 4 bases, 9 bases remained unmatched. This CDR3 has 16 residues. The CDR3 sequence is CASSFGPVAGGYEQYF. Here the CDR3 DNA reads TGTGCCAGCAGTTTCGGTCCGGTAGCGGGGGGTTACGAGCAGTACTTC.

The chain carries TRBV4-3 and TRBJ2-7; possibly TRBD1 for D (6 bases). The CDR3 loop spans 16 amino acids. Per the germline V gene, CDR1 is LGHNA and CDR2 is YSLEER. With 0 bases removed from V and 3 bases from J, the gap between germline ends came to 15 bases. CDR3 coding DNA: TGCGCCAGCAGCCAAGATCACCGGCAGGGGAACTACGAGCAGTACTTC. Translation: CASSQDHRQGNYEQYF.

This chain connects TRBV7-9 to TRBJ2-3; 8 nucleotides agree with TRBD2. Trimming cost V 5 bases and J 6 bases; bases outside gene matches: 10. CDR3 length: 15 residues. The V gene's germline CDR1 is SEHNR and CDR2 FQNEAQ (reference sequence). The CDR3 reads CASSQFGGEWDTQYF. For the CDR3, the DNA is TGTGCCAGCAGCCAATTCGGGGGGGAATGGGATACGCAGTATTTT.

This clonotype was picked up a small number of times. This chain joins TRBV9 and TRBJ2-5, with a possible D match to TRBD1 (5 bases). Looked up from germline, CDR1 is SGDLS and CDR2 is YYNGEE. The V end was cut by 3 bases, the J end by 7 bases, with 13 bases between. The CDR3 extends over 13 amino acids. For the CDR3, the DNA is TGTGCCAGCAGCGCGCAGACAGCCGGGACCCAGTACTTC. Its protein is CASSAQTAGTQYF.

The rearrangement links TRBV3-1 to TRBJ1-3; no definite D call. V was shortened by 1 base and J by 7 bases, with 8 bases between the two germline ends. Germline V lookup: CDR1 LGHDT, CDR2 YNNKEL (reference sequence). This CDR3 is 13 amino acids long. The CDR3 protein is CASSQGTWNTIYF. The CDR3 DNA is TGTGCCAGCAGCCAAGGGACGTGGAACACCATATATTTT.

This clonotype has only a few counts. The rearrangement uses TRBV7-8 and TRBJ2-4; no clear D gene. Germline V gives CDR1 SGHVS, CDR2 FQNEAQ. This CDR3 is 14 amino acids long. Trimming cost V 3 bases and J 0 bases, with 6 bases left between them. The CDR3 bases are TGTGCCAGCAGCTTTGGTATAGCCAAAAACATTCAGTACTTC. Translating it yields CASSFGIAKNIQYF.

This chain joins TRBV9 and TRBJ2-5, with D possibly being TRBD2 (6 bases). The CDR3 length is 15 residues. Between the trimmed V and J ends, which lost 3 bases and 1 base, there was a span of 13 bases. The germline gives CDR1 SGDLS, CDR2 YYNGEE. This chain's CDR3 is CASSAYASAQETQYF. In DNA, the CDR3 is TGTGCCAGCAGCGCCTACGCTAGCGCCCAAGAGACCCAGTACTTC.